This T cell receptor beta chain was recovered during a study of CD8+ T cells in alopecia areata. Study-wide findings and caveats: Resident alphabeta T cells of normal skin are also sequenced in scalp samples. Clonality in lesional scalp, especially alopecia totalis/universalis, exceeded that of normal scalp. Patients displayed less clarity in TCR sharing than mice, a finding possibly related to HLA.

With respect to this clone: Its antigen is still unknown.

The CDR3 consists of 17 residues. Trimming took off 6 bases at V and 0 bases at J, with 17 bases between the two ends. Extraction of RNA preceded its reverse transcription into cDNA, which served as the sequencing template. Method: immunoSEQ multiplex PCR; TCRdb's copy keeps in-frame clones and lacks some. Of approximately 150,000 clones listed, less than 65% were seen once; the top ten hold 35% to 40%. Sequenced: CD8+ T cells sorted from blood. J is TRBJ2-2 and V is TRBV23-1, with unresolved D. TRBV23-1 is annotated as an ORF whose role is uncertain. The receptor comes from a human donor in good health. The CDR3 reads CASSAVSRRTNTGELFF. The CDR3 DNA sequence: TGCGCCAGCAGCGCGGTTTCCCGCAGAACGAACACCGGGGAGCTGTTTTTT.